This T cell receptor beta chain was recovered during a study of control samples from healthy donors and cancer patients. Sequencing used immunoSEQ multiplex PCR; TCRdb keeps in-frame clones, though not all of them. The table records approximately 230,000 clones, over 75% of them present only once. Germline trimming cut 3 bases from V and 2 bases from J; bases unmatched to any gene: 3. This CDR3 has 14 residues. Germline V gene data show CDR1 as SGHDN and CDR2 as FVKESK. Sequencing was done on a sample of PBMCs. The sequence derives from a woman aged 60-70 years with lung cancer. This sequence joins TRBV14 and TRBJ1-1; 7 nucleotides line up with TRBD1. The CDR3, as DNA: TGTGCCAGCAGCCAGGGGACAGCCAACACTGAAGCTTTCTTT. Amino acid sequence: CASSQGTANTEAFF.